This T cell receptor beta chain was observed in a study of shared clonotypes between healthy human individuals. CDR3 size: 16 residues. CDR1 is SNHLY and CDR2 is FYNNEI in the germline V gene. With 2 bases clipped from V and 8 bases from J, the junction kept 11 bases outside the gene matches. TCRdb's copy holds only in-frame clones and misses some; the assay was immunoSEQ multiplex PCR. The sample carries about 1.4 million clones, roughly 96% recorded once. This sequence was found in a young man in good health. This chain links TRBV2 with TRBJ2-1; 8 bases line up with TRBD2. The sequenced material came from naive CD4+ T cells sorted from blood. Subset here: CD45RA+ positively selected. This CDR3 reads CASSERGGLGTYEQFF. The DNA for the CDR3 is TGTGCCAGCAGTGAACGAGGGGGACTAGGCACGTATGAGCAGTTCTTC.